Listed here are 3 T cell receptor beta chains from one sample, sequenced in a study of T cell responses to AZD1222 COVID-19 vaccine. Assay used: immunoSEQ multiplex PCR; TCRdb lists only in-frame clones, some missing. The sample gives 150,000 to 160,000 clones, 75% to 95% of which show up once; roughly 1.9% is in the top ten. Sequenced material: peripheral blood, taken on day 0 of AZD1222 vaccination. These receptors were taken from an adult in good health.

V is TRBV7-2 and J is TRBJ1-4; D gene uncertain. Germline values: CDR1 SGHTA, CDR2 FQGNSA. The CDR3 loop spans 13 amino acids. V lost 3 bases and J 5 bases, leaving 7 bases between the germline ends. The CDR3 reads CASSLLRNEKLFF. In DNA, the CDR3 is TGTGCCAGCAGCTTGTTACGGAATGAAAAACTGTTTTTT. Full variable domain (missing parts from reference TRBV7-2 and TRBJ1-4): GAGVSQSPSNKVTEKGKDVELRCDPISGHTALYWYRQSLGQGLEFLIYFQGNSAPDKSGLPSDRFSAERTGGSVSTLTIQRTQQEDSAVYLCASSLLRNEKLFFGSGTQLSVL.

The V gene is TRBV7-2, the J gene TRBJ2-7; TRBD1 matches 7 bases. Trimming removed 2 bases from V and 1 base from J; junction bases left unmatched: 11. Germline assignment: CDR1 SGHTA and CDR2 FQGNSA. The CDR3 has 17 amino acids. The CDR3 sequence is CASSLRSAQGWSYEQYF. For the CDR3, the DNA is TGTGCCAGCAGCTTAAGGTCGGCACAGGGGTGGTCCTACGAGCAGTACTTC. Supplemented by reference TRBV7-2 and TRBJ2-7, the full variable domain reads GAGVSQSPSNKVTEKGKDVELRCDPISGHTALYWYRQSLGQGLEFLIYFQGNSAPDKSGLPSDRFSAERTGGSVSTLTIQRTQQEDSAVYLCASSLRSAQGWSYEQYFGPGTRLTVT.

The chain couples TRBV5-1 to TRBJ2-6; D gene unclear. CDR1 and CDR2 (germline): SGHRS, YFSETQ. V gave up 0 bases and J gave up 1 base, with 5 bases separating them. The CDR3 is 15 residues long. CDR3 DNA sequence: TGCGCCAGCAGCTTGGGCAGTTCTGGGGCCAACGTCCTGACTTTC. Its translation: CASSLGSSGANVLTF.